A selection of T cell receptor beta chains follows, all from one sample in a study of blood T cells in healthy people across ages. TCRdb reprocessed the 5' RACE reads via MiXCR and lists one record per CDR3 protein. The repertoire holds some 730,000 distinct CDR3 sequences, with 22% as singletons. Specimen: blood. The receptors were gathered from a man aged 70-80 years in good health. CDR3s include the opening cysteine and the closing phenylalanine or tryptophan. Fields, in order: V gene, clone size, J gene, D gene, CDR3 DNA, CDR3 protein. D genes are given only for firm matches. Clone sizes are given selectively: once, few, many, or a class where the clone is expanded.

TRBV20-1	NA	TRBJ2-5	TRBD1	TGCAGTGCTACTGGACAGGACAGACAAGAGACCCAGTACTTC	CSATGQDRQETQYF
TRBV20-1	NA	TRBJ2-3	TRBD1	TGCAGTGCCGAAACCGGGACAGTTACTGATACGCAGTATTTT	CSAETGTVTDTQYF
TRBV7-9	few	TRBJ2-7	NA	TGTGCCAGCAGCCTACAGGGATCTATTTACGAGCAGTACTTC	CASSLQGSIYEQYF
TRBV19	few	TRBJ1-1	NA	TGTGCCAGTAGTCGTCGAACCCTCGGGAACACTGAAGCTTTCTTT	CASSRRTLGNTEAFF
TRBV11-2	few	TRBJ2-1	NA	TGTGCCAGCAGCAAAATCGGAGGTTATCAAGATGAGCAGTTCTTC	CASSKIGGYQDEQFF
TRBV12-3/TRBV12-4	NA	TRBJ1-2	TRBD1	TGTGCCAGCAGTCGTCTCAGGGGGCGGCACTATGGCTACACCTTC	CASSRLRGRHYGYTF
TRBV27	few	TRBJ1-5	TRBD1	TGTGCCAGCAGTAGGGGCGTGCAGGGGGCAAAAGGGCCCCAGCATTTT	CASSRGVQGAKGPQHF
TRBV7-9	few	TRBJ1-2	NA	TGTGCCAGCAGCTCCACCGCTTTAGCTAACTATGGCTACACCTTC	CASSSTALANYGYTF
TRBV18	NA	TRBJ2-5	NA	TGTGCCAGCTCACCAGGGACAAAGAAAGAGACCCAGTGCTTC	CASSPGTKKETQCF
TRBV6-5	few	TRBJ1-2	TRBD1	TGTGCCAGCAGTCAAGACAGGGGTGCTTATGGCTACACCTTC	CASSQDRGAYGYTF
TRBV16	NA	TRBJ1-2	NA	TGTGCCAGCAGCCAAGAATCAGGTTCTATCGGCTACACCTTC	CASSQESGSIGYTF
TRBV7-9	NA	TRBJ2-3	NA	TGTGCCAGCAGCCCAGCTATGGGGGCTGACACAGATACGCAGTATTTT	CASSPAMGADTDTQYF
TRBV13	NA	TRBJ2-1	TRBD2	TGTGCCAGCAGCTCCCCCGCGGGAGTCCACAATGAGCAGTTCTTC	CASSSPAGVHNEQFF
TRBV5-1	NA	TRBJ1-5	NA	TGCGCCAGCAGCTTGGAGGGTGGTGACAATCAGCCCCAGCATTTT	CASSLEGGDNQPQHF
TRBV29-1	few	TRBJ2-7	TRBD1	TGCAGCGTAAGTTCAGGGGGCTACGAGCAGTACTTC	CSVSSGGYEQYF
TRBV12-3/TRBV12-4	many	TRBJ2-5	TRBD2	TGTGCCAGCAGACGCTTAGCGGGAAACCAAGAGACCCAGTACTTC	CASRRLAGNQETQYF
TRBV12-3/TRBV12-4	few	TRBJ2-7	TRBD1	TGTGCCAGCAGTCCCCGACAGGGTAACCACGAGCAGTACTTC	CASSPRQGNHEQYF
TRBV12-3/TRBV12-4	NA	TRBJ2-3	TRBD1	TGTGCCAGCACCCGGGCAGGGGGCCTTACTAGCACAGATACGCAGTATTTT	CASTRAGGLTSTDTQYF
TRBV5-1	few	TRBJ2-3	TRBD1	TGCGCCAGCAGCTGGGACAGGGAAGATACGCAGTATTTT	CASSWDREDTQYF
TRBV7-3	many	TRBJ1-2	NA	TGTGCCAGCAGCTTCAATCGAGTAGGGCATCGACACTATGGCTACACCTTC	CASSFNRVGHRHYGYTF
TRBV15	few	TRBJ1-4	NA	TGTGCCACCAGCAGAGCGACGGAAGCTTTTGAAAAACTGTTTTTT	CATSRATEAFEKLFF